This T cell receptor beta chain was sequenced for a study of shared clonotypes between healthy human individuals. Sequencing used immunoSEQ multiplex PCR; TCRdb keeps in-frame clones, though not all of them. The sample lists some 1.5 million clones; roughly 97% were seen once. The sample taken for sequencing was naive CD4+ T cells sorted from blood. Subset specified: CD45RA+ positively selected. The clonotype originates from a man younger than 45 in good health.

The CDR3 sequence is CASRQPGGEQPQHF. The DNA for the CDR3 is TGTGCCAGCAGACAACCAGGGGGTGAACAGCCCCAGCATTTT. This chain joins TRBV7-2 and TRBJ1-5; 7 bases agree with TRBD1. CDR1 is SGHTA, CDR2 FQGNSA, per germline. CDR3 length equals 14 residues. The V segment lost 6 bases and the J segment 7 bases; nucleotides outside the gene matches: 9.